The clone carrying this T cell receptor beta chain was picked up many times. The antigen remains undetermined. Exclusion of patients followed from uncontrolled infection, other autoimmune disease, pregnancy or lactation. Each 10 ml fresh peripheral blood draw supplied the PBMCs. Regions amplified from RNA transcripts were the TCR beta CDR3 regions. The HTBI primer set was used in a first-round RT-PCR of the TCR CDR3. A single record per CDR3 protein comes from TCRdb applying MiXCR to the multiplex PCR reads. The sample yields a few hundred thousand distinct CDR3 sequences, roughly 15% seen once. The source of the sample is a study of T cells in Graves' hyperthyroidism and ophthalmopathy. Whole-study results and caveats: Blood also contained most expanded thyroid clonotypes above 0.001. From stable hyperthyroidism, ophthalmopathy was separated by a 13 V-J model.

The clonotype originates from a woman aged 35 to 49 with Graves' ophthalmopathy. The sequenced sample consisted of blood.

The CDR3 DNA sequence: TGCAGTGCTAGGCTTCCTCGAGAAGATACGCAGTATTTT. Translating it yields CSARLPREDTQYF. The chain couples TRBV20-1 to TRBJ2-3; unclear D gene. There are 13 residues in the CDR3. V lost 3 bases and J lost 5, with 12 bases in between. Looked up from germline, CDR1 is DFQATT and CDR2 is SNEGSKA (reference sequence).